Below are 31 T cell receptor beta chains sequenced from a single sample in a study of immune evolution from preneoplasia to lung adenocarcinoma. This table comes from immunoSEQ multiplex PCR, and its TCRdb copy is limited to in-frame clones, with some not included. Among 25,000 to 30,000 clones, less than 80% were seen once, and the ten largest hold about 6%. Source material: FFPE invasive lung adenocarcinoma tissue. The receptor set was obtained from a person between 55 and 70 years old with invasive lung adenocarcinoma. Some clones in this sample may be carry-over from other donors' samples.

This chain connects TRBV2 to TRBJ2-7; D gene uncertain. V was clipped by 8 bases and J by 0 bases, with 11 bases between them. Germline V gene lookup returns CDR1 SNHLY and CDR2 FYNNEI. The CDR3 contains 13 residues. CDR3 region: CASVEGLSYEQYF. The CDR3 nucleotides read TGTGCCAGCGTCGAAGGGCTCTCCTACGAGCAGTACTTC.

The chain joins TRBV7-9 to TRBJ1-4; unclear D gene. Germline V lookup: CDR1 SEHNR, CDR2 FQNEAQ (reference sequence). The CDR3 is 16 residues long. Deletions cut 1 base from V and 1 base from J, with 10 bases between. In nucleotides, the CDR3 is TGTGCCAGCAGCTTAGGGGATACAGTAACTAATGAAAAACTGTTTTTT. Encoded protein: CASSLGDTVTNEKLFF.

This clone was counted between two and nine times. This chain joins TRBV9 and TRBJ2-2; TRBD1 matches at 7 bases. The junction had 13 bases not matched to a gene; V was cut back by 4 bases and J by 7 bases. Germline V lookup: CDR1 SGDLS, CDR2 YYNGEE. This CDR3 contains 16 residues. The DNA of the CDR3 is TGTGCCAGCAGCTACACCGGGGACAGTTTTGGCGGGGAGCTGTTTTTT. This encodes CASSYTGDSFGGELFF.

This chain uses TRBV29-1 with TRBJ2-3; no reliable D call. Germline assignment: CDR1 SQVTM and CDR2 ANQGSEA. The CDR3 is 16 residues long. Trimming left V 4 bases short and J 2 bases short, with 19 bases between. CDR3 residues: CSVAYVQVLSTDTQYF. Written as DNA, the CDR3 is TGCAGCGTTGCCTACGTGCAGGTGCTTTCCACAGATACGCAGTATTTT.

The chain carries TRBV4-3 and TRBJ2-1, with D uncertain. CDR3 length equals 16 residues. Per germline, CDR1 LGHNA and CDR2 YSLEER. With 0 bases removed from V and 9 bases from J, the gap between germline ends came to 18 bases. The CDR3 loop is CASSQDGLINWGEQFF. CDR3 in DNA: TGCGCCAGCAGCCAAGATGGGTTGATCAACTGGGGTGAGCAGTTCTTC.

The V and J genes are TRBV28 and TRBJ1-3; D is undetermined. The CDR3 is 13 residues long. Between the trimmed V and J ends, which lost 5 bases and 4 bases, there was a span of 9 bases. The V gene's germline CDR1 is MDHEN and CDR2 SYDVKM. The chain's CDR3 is CASSAQTGNTIYF. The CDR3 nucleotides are TGTGCCAGCAGTGCTCAGACGGGAAACACCATATATTTT.

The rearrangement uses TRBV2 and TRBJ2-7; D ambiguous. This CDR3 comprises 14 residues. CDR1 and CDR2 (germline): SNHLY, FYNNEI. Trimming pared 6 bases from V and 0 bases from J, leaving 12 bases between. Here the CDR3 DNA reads TGTGCCAGCAGATCGGGTTCCAGCTCCTACGAGCAGTACTTC. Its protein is CASRSGSSSYEQYF.

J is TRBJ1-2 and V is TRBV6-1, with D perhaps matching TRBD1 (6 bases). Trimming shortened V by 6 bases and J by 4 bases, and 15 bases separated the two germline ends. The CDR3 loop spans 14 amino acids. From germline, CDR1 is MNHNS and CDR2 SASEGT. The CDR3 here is CASRPTGFGYGYTF. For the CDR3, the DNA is TGTGCCAGCAGGCCAACAGGGTTCGGCTATGGCTACACCTTC.

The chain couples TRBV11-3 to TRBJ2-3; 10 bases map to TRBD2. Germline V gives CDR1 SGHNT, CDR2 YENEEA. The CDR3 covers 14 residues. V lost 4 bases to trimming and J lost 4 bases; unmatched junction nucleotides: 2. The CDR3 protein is CASSSGTSADTQYF. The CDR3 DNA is TGTGCCAGCAGCTCTGGGACTAGCGCAGATACGCAGTATTTT.

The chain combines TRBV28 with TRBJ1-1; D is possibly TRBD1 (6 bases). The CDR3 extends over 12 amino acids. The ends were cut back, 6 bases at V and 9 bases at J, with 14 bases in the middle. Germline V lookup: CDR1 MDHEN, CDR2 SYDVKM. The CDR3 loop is CASRRGGKKAFF. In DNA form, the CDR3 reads TGTGCCAGCAGGCGGGGGGGCAAGAAAGCTTTCTTT. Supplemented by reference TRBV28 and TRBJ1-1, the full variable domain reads DVKVTQSSRYLVKRTGEKVFLECVQDMDHENMFWYRQDPGLGLRLIYFSYDVKMKEKGDIPEGYSVSREKKERFSLILESASTNQTSMYLCASRRGGKKAFFGQGTRLTVV.

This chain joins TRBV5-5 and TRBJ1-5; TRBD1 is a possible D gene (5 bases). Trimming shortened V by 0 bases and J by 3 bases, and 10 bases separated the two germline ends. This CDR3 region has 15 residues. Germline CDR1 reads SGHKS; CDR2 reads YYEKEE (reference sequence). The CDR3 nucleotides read TGTGCCAGCAGCTTGGATCCCAGGGACAATCAGCCCCAGCATTTT. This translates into CASSLDPRDNQPQHF.

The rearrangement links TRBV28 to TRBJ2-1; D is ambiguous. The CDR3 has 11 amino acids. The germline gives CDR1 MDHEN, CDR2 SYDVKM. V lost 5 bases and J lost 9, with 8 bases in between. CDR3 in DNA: TGTGCCAGCAGTCTCAGGCGTGAGCAGTTCTTC. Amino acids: CASSLRREQFF.

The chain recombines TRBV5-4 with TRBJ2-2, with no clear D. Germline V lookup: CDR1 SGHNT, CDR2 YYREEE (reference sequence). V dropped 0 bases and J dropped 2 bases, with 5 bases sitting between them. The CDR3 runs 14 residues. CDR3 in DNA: TGTGCCAGCAGCTTGGATCGTAACACCGGGGAGCTGTTTTTT. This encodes CASSLDRNTGELFF.

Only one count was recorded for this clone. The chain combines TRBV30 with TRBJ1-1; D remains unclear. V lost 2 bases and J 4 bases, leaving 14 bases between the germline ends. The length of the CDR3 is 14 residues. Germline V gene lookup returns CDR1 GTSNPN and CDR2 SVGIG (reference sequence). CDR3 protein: CAWSPASMTTEAFF. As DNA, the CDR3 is TGTGCCTGGAGTCCCGCAAGCATGACCACTGAAGCTTTCTTT. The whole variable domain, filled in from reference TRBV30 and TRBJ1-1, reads SQTIHQWPATLVQPVGSPLSLECTVEGTSNPNLYWYRQAAGRGLQLLFYSVGIGQISSEVPQNLSASRPQDRQFILSSKKLLLSDSGFYLCAWSPASMTTEAFFGQGTRLTVV.

Here the CDR3 DNA reads TGTGCCAGCAGTGTCGGGGATATTCAGCCCCAGCATTTT. It yields the protein CASSVGDIQPQHF. This chain connects TRBV2 to TRBJ1-5; D unresolved. In germline, CDR1 is SNHLY, CDR2 FYNNEI. Trimming stripped 4 bases from V and 6 bases from J, with 10 bases between. CDR3 length equals 13 residues.

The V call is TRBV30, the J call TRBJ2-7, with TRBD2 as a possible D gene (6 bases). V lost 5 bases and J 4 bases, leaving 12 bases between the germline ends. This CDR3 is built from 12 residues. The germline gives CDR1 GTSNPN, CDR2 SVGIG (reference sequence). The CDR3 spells CAWGGNLYEQYF. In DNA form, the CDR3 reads TGTGCCTGGGGGGGGAATCTTTACGAGCAGTACTTC.

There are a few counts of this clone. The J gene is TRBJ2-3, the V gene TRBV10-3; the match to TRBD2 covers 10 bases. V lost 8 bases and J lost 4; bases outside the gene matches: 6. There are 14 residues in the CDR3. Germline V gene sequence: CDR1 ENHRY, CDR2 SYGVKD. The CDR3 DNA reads TGTGCCATCGGACCGGGACTAGCGTCAGATACGCAGTATTTT. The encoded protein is CAIGPGLASDTQYF.

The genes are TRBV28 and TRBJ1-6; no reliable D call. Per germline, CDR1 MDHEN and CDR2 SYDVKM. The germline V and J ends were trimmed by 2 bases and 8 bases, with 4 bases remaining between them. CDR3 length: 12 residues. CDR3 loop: CASSLLYSPLHF. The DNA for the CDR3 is TGTGCCAGCAGTTTACTTTATTCACCCCTCCACTTT.

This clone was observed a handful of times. The CDR3 DNA follows: TGTGCCAGCAGCCTTAGCAGGGCCACAGATACGCAGTATTTT. It specifies CASSLSRATDTQYF. The chain employs TRBV7-9 and TRBJ2-3, with D maybe TRBD1 (5 bases). The V end lost 5 bases, the J end lost 2 bases, and 11 bases lay between the germline ends. Per germline, CDR1 SEHNR and CDR2 FQNEAQ (reference sequence). CDR3 length equals 14 residues.

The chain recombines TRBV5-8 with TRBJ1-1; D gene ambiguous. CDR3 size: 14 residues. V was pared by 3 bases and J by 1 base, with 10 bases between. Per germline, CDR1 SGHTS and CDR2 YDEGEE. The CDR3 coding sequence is TGTGCCAGCAGCTCTCTGGACTGGAACACTGAAGCTTTCTTT. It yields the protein CASSSLDWNTEAFF.

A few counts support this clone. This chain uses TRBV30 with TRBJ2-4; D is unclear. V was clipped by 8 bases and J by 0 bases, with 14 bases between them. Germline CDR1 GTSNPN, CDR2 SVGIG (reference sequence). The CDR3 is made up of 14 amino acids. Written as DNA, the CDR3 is TGTGCCCTCGAAGCGACGTTAGCCAAAAACATTCAGTACTTC. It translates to CALEATLAKNIQYF.

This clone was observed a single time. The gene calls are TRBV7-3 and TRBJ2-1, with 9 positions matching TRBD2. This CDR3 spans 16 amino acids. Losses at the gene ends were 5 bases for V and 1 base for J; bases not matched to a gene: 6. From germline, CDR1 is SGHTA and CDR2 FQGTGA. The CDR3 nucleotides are TGTGCCAGCAGCCTCCGGGGACTAGCTTCCTACAATGAGCAGTTCTTC. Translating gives CASSLRGLASYNEQFF.

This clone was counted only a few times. The CDR3 DNA is TGTGCCAGCAGCTTGAGGGTGGACTCCTACGAGCAGTACTTC. This gives the protein CASSLRVDSYEQYF. The chain is built from TRBV5-4 and TRBJ2-7; D is unclear. Germline lookup yields CDR1 SGHNT and CDR2 YYREEE (reference sequence). The CDR3 consists of 14 residues. Between the trimmed V and J ends, which lost 1 base and 0 bases, there was a span of 8 bases.

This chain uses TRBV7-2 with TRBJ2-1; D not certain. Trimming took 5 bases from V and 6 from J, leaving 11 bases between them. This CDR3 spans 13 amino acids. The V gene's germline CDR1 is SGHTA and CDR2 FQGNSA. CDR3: CASSGRLRNEQFF. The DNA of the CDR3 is TGTGCCAGCAGCGGGCGACTCCGCAATGAGCAGTTCTTC.

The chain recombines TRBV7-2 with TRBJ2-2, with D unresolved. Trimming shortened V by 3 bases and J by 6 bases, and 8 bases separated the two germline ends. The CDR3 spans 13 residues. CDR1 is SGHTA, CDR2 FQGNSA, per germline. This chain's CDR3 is CASSLIHPGELFF. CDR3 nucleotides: TGTGCCAGCAGCTTGATCCACCCCGGGGAGCTGTTTTTT.

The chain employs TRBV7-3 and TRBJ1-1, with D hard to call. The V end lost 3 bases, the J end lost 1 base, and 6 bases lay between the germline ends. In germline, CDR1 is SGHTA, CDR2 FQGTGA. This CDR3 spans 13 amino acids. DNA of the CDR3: TGTGCCAGCAGCTTTACAGAGAACACTGAAGCTTTCTTT. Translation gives CASSFTENTEAFF.

The CDR3 loop is CASSLDERASTETQYF. The CDR3 DNA sequence: TGTGCCAGCAGCTTGGACGAGAGGGCTAGCACGGAGACCCAGTACTTC. The chain links TRBV5-4 to TRBJ2-5; weak D call: TRBD2 (5 bases). CDR3 length: 16 amino acids. Per the germline V gene, CDR1 is SGHNT and CDR2 is YYREEE (reference sequence). The V end lost 0 bases, the J end lost 5 bases, and 17 bases lay between the germline ends.

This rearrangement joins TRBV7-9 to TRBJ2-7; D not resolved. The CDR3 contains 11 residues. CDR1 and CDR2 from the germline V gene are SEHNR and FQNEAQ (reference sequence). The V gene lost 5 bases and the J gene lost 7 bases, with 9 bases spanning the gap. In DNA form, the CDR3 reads TGTGCCAGCAGCCGCGCCGAGGAGCAGTACTTC. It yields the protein CASSRAEEQYF.

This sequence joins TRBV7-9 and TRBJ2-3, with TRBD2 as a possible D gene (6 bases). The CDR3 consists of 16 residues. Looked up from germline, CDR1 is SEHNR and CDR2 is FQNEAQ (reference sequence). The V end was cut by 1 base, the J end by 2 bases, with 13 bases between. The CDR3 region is CASSLGSSVFTDTQYF. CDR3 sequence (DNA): TGTGCCAGCAGCTTAGGTTCTAGCGTCTTCACAGATACGCAGTATTTT.

Here the CDR3 reads CASSLRDRANYGYTF. CDR3 sequence (DNA): TGTGCCAGCAGTCTCCGGGACAGGGCTAACTATGGCTACACCTTC. This chain links TRBV5-4 with TRBJ1-2; 9 nucleotides align to TRBD1. Trimming cost V 5 bases and J 0 bases; bases outside gene matches: 5. This CDR3 is 15 amino acids long. Per germline, CDR1 SGHNT and CDR2 YYREEE (reference sequence).

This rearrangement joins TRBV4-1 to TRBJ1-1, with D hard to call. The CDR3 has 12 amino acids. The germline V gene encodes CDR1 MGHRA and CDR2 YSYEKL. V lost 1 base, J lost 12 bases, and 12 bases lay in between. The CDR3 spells CASSQGANLPFF. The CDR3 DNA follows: TGCGCCAGCAGCCAAGGGGCGAATCTACCTTTCTTT.